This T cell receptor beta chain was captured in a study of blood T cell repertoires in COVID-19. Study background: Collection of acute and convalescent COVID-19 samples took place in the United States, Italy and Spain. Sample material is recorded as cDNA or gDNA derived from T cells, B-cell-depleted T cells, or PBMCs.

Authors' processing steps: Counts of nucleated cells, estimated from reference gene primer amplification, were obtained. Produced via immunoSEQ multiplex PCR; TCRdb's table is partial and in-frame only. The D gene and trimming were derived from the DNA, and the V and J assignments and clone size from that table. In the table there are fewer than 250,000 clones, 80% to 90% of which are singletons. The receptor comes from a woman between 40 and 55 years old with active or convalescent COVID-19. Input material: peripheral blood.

Here the CDR3 reads CAAQAPTMLGGYTF. CDR3 DNA: TGTGCCGCCCAGGCCCCGACCATGTTGGGTGGCTACACCTTC. The genes are TRBV30 and TRBJ1-2; D remains ambiguous. V was trimmed by 8 bases and J by 7 bases, leaving 23 bases between them. The germline CDR1 and CDR2 sequences are GTSNPN and SVGIG (reference sequence). This CDR3 comprises 14 residues.